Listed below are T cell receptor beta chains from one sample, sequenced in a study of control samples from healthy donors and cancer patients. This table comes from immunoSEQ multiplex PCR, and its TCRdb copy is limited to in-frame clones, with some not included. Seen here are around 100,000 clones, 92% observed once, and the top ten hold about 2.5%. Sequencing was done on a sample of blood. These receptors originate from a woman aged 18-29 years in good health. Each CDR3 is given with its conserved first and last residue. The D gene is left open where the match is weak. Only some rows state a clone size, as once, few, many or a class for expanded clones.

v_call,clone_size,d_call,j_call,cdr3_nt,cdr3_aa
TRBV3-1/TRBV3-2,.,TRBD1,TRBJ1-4,TGTGCCAGCAGCCAACCAAGGACAGGGGGCATTGATGAAAAACTGTTTTTT,CASSQPRTGGIDEKLFF
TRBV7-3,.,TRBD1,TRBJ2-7,TGTGCCAGCAGCTTGACAGGGGGAAGCGGCTCCTACGAGCAGTACTTC,CASSLTGGSGSYEQYF
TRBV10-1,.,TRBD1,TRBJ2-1,TGCGCCAGCAGTGGGACAGGGGTCAATGAGCAGTTCTTC,CASSGTGVNEQFF
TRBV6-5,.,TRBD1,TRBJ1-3,TGTGCCAGCTTGACAGGGAACGGAAACACCATATATTTT,CASLTGNGNTIYF
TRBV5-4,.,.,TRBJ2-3,TGTGCCAGCAGCTTTAACAGTGCGGCAGATACGCAGTATTTT,CASSFNSAADTQYF
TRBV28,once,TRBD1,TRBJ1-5,TGTGCCAGCAGTCCAGGGGGCAGGAGGCCCCAGCATTTT,CASSPGGRRPQHF
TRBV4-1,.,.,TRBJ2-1,TGCGCCAGCAGCCTGAGACAGAGCTCCTACAATGAGCAGTTCTTC,CASSLRQSSYNEQFF
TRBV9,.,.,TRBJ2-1,TGTGCCAGCAGCGTAGGTGGGACAATCAATGAGCAGTTCTTC,CASSVGGTINEQFF
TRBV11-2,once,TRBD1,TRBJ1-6,TGTGCCAGCACCTACCCTGACAGGGGAGGTAATTCACCCCTCCACTTT,CASTYPDRGGNSPLHF
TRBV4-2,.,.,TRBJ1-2,TGTGCCAGCAGCCAAGAGGTGGCCTCCTTTGATGGCTACACCTTC,CASSQEVASFDGYTF
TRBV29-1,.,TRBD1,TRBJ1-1,TGCAGCGATCTGACAGGGAACCTCATGAACACTGAAGCTTTCTTT,CSDLTGNLMNTEAFF
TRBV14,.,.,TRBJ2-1,TGTGCCAGCAGCCAAGGAATACGGGATGAGCAGTTCTTC,CASSQGIRDEQFF
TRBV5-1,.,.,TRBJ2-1,TGCGCCAGCAGCTTGACAGCCTACAATGAGCAGTTCTTC,CASSLTAYNEQFF
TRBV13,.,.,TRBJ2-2,TGTGCCAGCAGCTTAAGGCAAGCGCGGAGTGGCGGGGAGCTGTTTTTT,CASSLRQARSGGELFF
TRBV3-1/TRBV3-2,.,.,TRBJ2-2,TGTGCCAGCAGCCAGAGGGAGCAGGGGTTAATCACCGGGGAGCTGTTTTTT,CASSQREQGLITGELFF
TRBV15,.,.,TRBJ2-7,TGTGCCACCCGGGACGGCTACGAGCAGTACTTC,CATRDGYEQYF
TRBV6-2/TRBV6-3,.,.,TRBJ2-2,TGTGCCAGCAGTCAGCTGCCGGCCGGACCGAGGACCGGGGAGCTGTTTTTT,CASSQLPAGPRTGELFF
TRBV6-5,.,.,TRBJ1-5,TGTGCCAGCAGTTACAAAGGGTCCCATCAGCCCCAGCATTTT,CASSYKGSHQPQHF
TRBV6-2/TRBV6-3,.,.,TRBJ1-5,TGTGCCAGCAGTCAGTCGAGTAGCAATCAGCCCCAGCATTTT,CASSQSSSNQPQHF
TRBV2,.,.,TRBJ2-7,TGTGCCAGCAGTGCGCTGGAGGCAGGGAAGCGTAACGAGCAGTACTTC,CASSALEAGKRNEQYF
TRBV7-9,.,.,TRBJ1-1,TGTGCCAGCAGTCGGAACACTGAAGCTTTCTTT,CASSRNTEAFF
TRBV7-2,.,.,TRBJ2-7,TGTGCCAGCAGCTTCGGAAGCCGGGAGCAGTACTTC,CASSFGSREQYF
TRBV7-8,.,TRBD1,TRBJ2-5,TGTGCCAGCAGGCCTCGTTACAGGGGTGGGGAGACCCAGTACTTC,CASRPRYRGGETQYF
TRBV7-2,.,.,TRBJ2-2,TGTGCCAGCAGCTTAACTCCCGGTACCGGGGAGCTGTTTTTT,CASSLTPGTGELFF
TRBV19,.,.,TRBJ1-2,TGTGCCTTCCGCTCGGACAGAGGGGGCTACACCTTC,CAFRSDRGGYTF
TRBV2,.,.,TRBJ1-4,TGTGCCAGCAGAACCTCCCCGGCGGGGTCGGGGAAACTGTTTTTT,CASRTSPAGSGKLFF
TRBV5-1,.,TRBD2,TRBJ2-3,TGCGCCAGCAGCTTGGACCCGGAGTTCGGGCGGGGGGTCACAGATACGCAGTATTTT,CASSLDPEFGRGVTDTQYF
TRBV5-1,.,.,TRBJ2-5,TGCGCCAGCAGCTCAACCCCAGGGCTAGGGGAGACCCAGTACTTC,CASSSTPGLGETQYF
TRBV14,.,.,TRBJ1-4,TGTGCCAGCAGCCCGGGCGTCCGTAATGAAAAACTGTTTTTT,CASSPGVRNEKLFF
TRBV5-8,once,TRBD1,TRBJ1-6,TGTGCCAGCAGCTTATTTACAGGGGCCGGTAATTCACCCCTCCACTTT,CASSLFTGAGNSPLHF
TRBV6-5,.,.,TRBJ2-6,TGTGCCAGCGACAGAAGCTCTGGGGCCAACGTCCTGACTTTC,CASDRSSGANVLTF
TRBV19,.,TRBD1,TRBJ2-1,TGTGCCAGTAGTATACGGGGACAGGGTAACAATGAGCAGTTCTTC,CASSIRGQGNNEQFF
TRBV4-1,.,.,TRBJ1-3,TGCGCCAGCAGCCAAATCCAGGTCGGAAACACCATATATTTT,CASSQIQVGNTIYF
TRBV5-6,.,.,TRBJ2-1,TGTGCCAGCAGCTTGGGAGGGGTTGATGAGCAGTTCTTC,CASSLGGVDEQFF
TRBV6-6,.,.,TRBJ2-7,TGTGCCAGCAGTTACGGGGCCGAGCAGTACTTC,CASSYGAEQYF
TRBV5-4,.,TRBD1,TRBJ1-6,TGTGCCAGCAGCTTGGTGCAGGGGGCTTCGGGTTTGGGACCCCTCCACTTT,CASSLVQGASGLGPLHF
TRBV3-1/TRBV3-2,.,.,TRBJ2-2,TGTGCCAGCAGCCAAGTTGGCACCGGGGAGCTGTTTTTT,CASSQVGTGELFF
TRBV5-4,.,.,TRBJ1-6,TGTGCCAGCAGCTTGAGTTGGGATTCACCCCTCCACTTT,CASSLSWDSPLHF
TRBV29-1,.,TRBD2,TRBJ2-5,TGCAGCGTTGAAGTCTTGGTGGGGAGGGAAGAGACCCAGTACTTC,CSVEVLVGREETQYF
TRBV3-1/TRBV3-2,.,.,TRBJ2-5,TGTGCCAGCAGCCAAGTCCGGCAAGAGACCCAGTACTTC,CASSQVRQETQYF
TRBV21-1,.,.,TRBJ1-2,TGTGCCAGCACCAAGACTGAGGTTTTCTGTGGCTACACCTTC,CASTKTEVFCGYTF
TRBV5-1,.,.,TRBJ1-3,TGCGCCAGCAGCTTGGGTTTGCGAAACACCATATATTTT,CASSLGLRNTIYF
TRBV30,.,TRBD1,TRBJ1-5,TGTGCCTGGAGTGTAGCAGGGGGAAGTCAGCCCCAGCATTTT,CAWSVAGGSQPQHF
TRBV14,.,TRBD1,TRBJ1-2,TGTGCCAGCAGCCCATGGGACAGGGGAGACTATGGCTACACCTTC,CASSPWDRGDYGYTF
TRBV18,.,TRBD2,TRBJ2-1,TGTGCCAGCTCACCTGCGGGAGGACGAGGCAATGAGCAGTTCTTC,CASSPAGGRGNEQFF
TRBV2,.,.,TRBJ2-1,TGTGCCAGCAGTGAAGCGGTCTGGTCAGATAGTATGAATGAGCAGTTCTTC,CASSEAVWSDSMNEQFF
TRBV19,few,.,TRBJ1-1,TGTGCCAGTAGTATTTCGGCAGGGTTGAACACTGAAGCTTTCTTT,CASSISAGLNTEAFF
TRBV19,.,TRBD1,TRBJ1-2,TGTGCCAGTAGTAGGCAAAAGACAGGGGGCTATGGCTACACCTTC,CASSRQKTGGYGYTF
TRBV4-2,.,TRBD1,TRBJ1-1,TGTGCCAGCAGCCAAGGGACAGGGGGCCTGAACACTGAAGCTTTCTTT,CASSQGTGGLNTEAFF
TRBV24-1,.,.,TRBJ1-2,TGTGCCACATCCGGGATCTATGGCTACACCTTC,CATSGIYGYTF
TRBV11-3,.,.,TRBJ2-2,TGTGCCAGCAGCTTGGCCTGGACTGGAGGACCCGGGGAGCTGTTTTTT,CASSLAWTGGPGELFF
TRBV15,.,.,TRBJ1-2,TGTGCCACCAGCGGGGCCACCTATGGCTACACCTTC,CATSGATYGYTF
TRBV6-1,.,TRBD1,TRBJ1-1,TGTGCCAGCAGTGAAAGGGGGACAGGGAGTGGCACTGAAGCTTTCTTT,CASSERGTGSGTEAFF
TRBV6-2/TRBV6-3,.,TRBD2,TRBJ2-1,TGTGCCAGCAGTTACTCGGTAGCGGGAATAATAAATGAGCAGTTCTTC,CASSYSVAGIINEQFF
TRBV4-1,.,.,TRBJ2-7,TGCGCCAGCAGCCTACCACAGGGTAACGAGCAGTACTTC,CASSLPQGNEQYF
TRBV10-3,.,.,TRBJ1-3,TGTGCCATCAGTGAGACCAGACAGCCCTCTGGAAACACCATATATTTT,CAISETRQPSGNTIYF
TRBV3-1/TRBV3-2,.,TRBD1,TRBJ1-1,TGTGCCAGCAGCCGCGGACAGGGGGCTGAAGCTTTCTTT,CASSRGQGAEAFF